These T cell receptor beta chains were read from a single sample in a study of Ad26.COV2.S vaccination and SARS-CoV-2 variants. TCRdb keeps only in-frame clones here, not all; method: immunoSEQ multiplex PCR. The sample yields a few hundred thousand clones, 70% to 90% seen once. Sequences were derived from peripheral blood, sampled in a trial of Ad26.COV2.S vaccine versus placebo. Every receptor here comes from a person aged 18-65 years who received the Ad26.COV2.S COVID-19 vaccine or a placebo. Both conserved end residues are part of each CDR3. A D gene is named only where the DNA matches it firmly. Only some rows state a clone size, as once, few, many or a class for expanded clones.

abundance,v_gene,d_gene,j_gene,CDR3aa,CDR3nt
-,TRBV20-1,-,TRBJ2-7,CSVGADEQYF,TGCAGTGTCGGGGCGGACGAGCAGTACTTC
-,TRBV3-1/TRBV3-2,-,TRBJ1-6,CASSQFGPRNSPLHF,TGTGCCAGCAGCCAATTTGGGCCACGGAATTCACCCCTCCACTTT
-,TRBV24-1,TRBD1,TRBJ2-3,CATSDSGQGTDTQYF,TGTGCCACCAGTGATTCAGGACAGGGCACAGATACGCAGTATTTT
-,TRBV7-2,-,TRBJ1-3,CASSPGRFSGNTIYF,TGTGCCAGCAGCCCGGGCAGATTCTCTGGAAACACCATATATTTT
-,TRBV12-3/TRBV12-4,-,TRBJ1-3,CASSFGLGIYF,TGTGCCAGCAGTTTTGGACTCGGCATATATTTT
-,TRBV29-1,TRBD1,TRBJ1-2,CSARQGDGNYGYTF,TGCAGCGCCCGACAGGGGGATGGGAACTATGGCTACACCTTC
once,TRBV19,-,TRBJ1-2,CASSVTGIPYNYGYTF,TGTGCCAGTAGCGTAACAGGGATCCCCTATAACTATGGCTACACCTTC
-,TRBV18,-,TRBJ1-4,CASSPGRPREKLFF,TGTGCCAGCTCACCGGGACGTCCCCGTGAAAAACTGTTTTTT
-,TRBV7-9,-,TRBJ1-6,CASSLGSGYAVNSPLHF,TGTGCCAGCAGCTTAGGTTCGGGTTATGCAGTTAATTCACCCCTCCACTTT
-,TRBV2,TRBD2,TRBJ2-7,CASRRPLAGGTEQYF,TGTGCCAGCAGACGACCCCTAGCGGGGGGGACCGAGCAGTACTTC
-,TRBV4-3,TRBD1,TRBJ2-3,CASSLGTGSSTDTQYF,TGCGCCAGCAGCCTCGGGACAGGGTCTAGCACAGATACGCAGTATTTT
-,TRBV14,-,TRBJ2-2,CASSQALGTGELFF,TGTGCCAGCAGCCAAGCTTTAGGGACCGGGGAGCTGTTTTTT
-,TRBV13,-,TRBJ2-2,CASSLGTGELFF,TGTGCCAGCAGCCTAGGCACCGGGGAGCTGTTTTTT
-,TRBV27,TRBD1,TRBJ1-5,CASSLYRDRDWGQPQHF,TGTGCCAGCAGTTTATACCGCGACAGGGATTGGGGTCAGCCCCAGCATTTT
-,TRBV3-1/TRBV3-2,-,TRBJ1-2,CASSQDSTATYGYTF,TGTGCCAGCAGCCAAGATTCGACAGCGACCTATGGCTACACCTTC
-,TRBV7-9,TRBD1,TRBJ1-2,CASSLETGGMGAGYTF,TGTGCCAGCAGCTTAGAGACAGGGGGAATGGGAGCTGGCTACACCTTC
-,TRBV28,-,TRBJ1-5,CASSLAHLTPQHF,TGTGCCAGCAGTTTAGCCCACCTGACGCCCCAGCATTTT
-,TRBV28,TRBD1,TRBJ2-5,CASSGGQGVWETQYF,TGTGCCAGCAGTGGGGGACAGGGGGTGTGGGAGACCCAGTACTTC
-,TRBV6-5,-,TRBJ1-2,CASTGPYVISLISLF,TGTGCCAGCACTGGACCCTACGTTATTTCGTTGATATCCCTCTTC
few,TRBV7-2,-,TRBJ1-6,CASSLEVSGAESPLHF,TGTGCCAGCAGCTTAGAAGTTTCTGGGGCTGAATCACCCCTCCACTTT
-,TRBV19,-,TRBJ1-6,CASSVGRGSSYNSPLHF,TGTGCCAGTAGTGTTGGTAGGGGGAGCTCCTATAATTCACCCCTCCACTTT
once,TRBV7-6,-,TRBJ2-5,CAASHRDQETQYF,TGTGCGGCTAGTCACAGGGACCAAGAGACCCAGTACTTC
-,TRBV6-2/TRBV6-3,TRBD2,TRBJ2-1,CASSYSMFSGGRNEQFF,TGTGCCAGCAGTTACTCAATGTTTAGCGGGGGGCGCAATGAGCAGTTCTTC
-,TRBV2,TRBD1,TRBJ1-4,CASAQGAAGKLFF,TGTGCCAGCGCACAGGGGGCGGCGGGAAAACTGTTTTTT
once,TRBV9,TRBD1,TRBJ2-3,CASSAGQGLPDTQYF,TGTGCCAGCAGCGCGGGACAGGGGCTTCCAGATACGCAGTATTTT
-,TRBV28,TRBD2,TRBJ2-1,CASTVAGGANEQFF,TGTGCCAGCACTGTGGCGGGGGGGGCCAATGAGCAGTTCTTC
-,TRBV5-1,-,TRBJ2-5,CASSFSYETQYF,TGCGCCAGCAGCTTTTCCTATGAGACCCAGTACTTC
-,TRBV30,-,TRBJ1-2,CAWTHIPGQNYGYTF,TGTGCCTGGACCCACATCCCGGGACAAAACTATGGCTACACCTTC
-,TRBV5-1,-,TRBJ2-2,CASSLALRTELPGELFF,TGCGCCAGCAGCTTGGCCCTAAGGACAGAGCTCCCCGGGGAGCTGTTTTTT
-,TRBV6-5,-,TRBJ1-2,CASRYGRGYTF,TGTGCCAGCAGATACGGCAGGGGCTACACCTTC
-,TRBV28,-,TRBJ1-6,CASRFGGPNYNSPLHF,TGTGCCAGCAGGTTTGGGGGCCCTAATTATAATTCACCCCTCCACTTT
-,TRBV25-1,-,TRBJ2-1,CASSAGGEQFF,TGTGCCAGCAGTGCTGGGGGTGAGCAGTTCTTC
few,TRBV6-6,-,TRBJ1-5,CASSYSSNQPQHF,TGTGCCAGCAGTTACTCAAGCAATCAGCCCCAGCATTTT
-,TRBV5-6,TRBD2,TRBJ2-5,CASSLQRGVQETQYF,TGTGCCAGCAGCTTACAGCGGGGAGTCCAAGAGACCCAGTACTTC
-,TRBV12-3/TRBV12-4,-,TRBJ1-2,CASSPSYGYTF,TGTGCCAGCAGTCCAAGCTATGGCTACACCTTC
-,TRBV9,-,TRBJ2-7,CASSVAGAGGGSVEQYF,TGTGCCAGCAGCGTAGCGGGGGCAGGGGGAGGATCGGTCGAGCAGTACTTC
-,TRBV4-1,-,TRBJ2-5,CASSQELSGQETQYF,TGCGCCAGCAGCCAAGAGCTGAGCGGGCAAGAGACCCAGTACTTC
-,TRBV5-8,TRBD1,TRBJ2-5,CASSLGGSGQGETQYF,TGTGCCAGCAGCTTGGGTGGGAGCGGACAGGGAGAGACCCAGTACTTC
-,TRBV7-9,-,TRBJ2-7,CASSLNPGWYEQYF,TGTGCCAGCAGCTTAAATCCAGGTTGGTACGAGCAGTACTTC
few,TRBV20-1,-,TRBJ2-7,CSASSSYEQYF,TGCAGTGCTAGCTCCTCCTACGAGCAGTACTTC
many,TRBV6-2/TRBV6-3,-,TRBJ1-1,CASSLNSGSEAFF,TGTGCCAGCAGTCTCAACTCTGGGTCTGAAGCTTTCTTT
-,TRBV19,TRBD1,TRBJ1-6,CASSMDREISYSPLHF,TGTGCCAGTAGTATGGACAGGGAAATTTCCTATTCACCCCTCCACTTT
-,TRBV9,-,TRBJ2-1,CASSVVDIGAGDYNEQFF,TGTGCCAGCAGCGTAGTGGACATCGGGGCAGGGGACTACAATGAGCAGTTCTTC
once,TRBV4-3,TRBD2,TRBJ2-7,CASSQRLQRGGSYEQYF,TGCGCCAGCAGCCAACGTCTCCAGCGGGGGGGCTCCTACGAGCAGTACTTC
-,TRBV5-4,TRBD1,TRBJ2-1,CASRWTGGNEQFF,TGTGCCAGCAGGTGGACAGGGGGCAATGAGCAGTTCTTC
once,TRBV28,-,TRBJ2-5,CASTDPARGETQYF,TGTGCCAGCACCGATCCGGCTCGTGGGGAGACCCAGTACTTC
-,TRBV14,TRBD1,TRBJ1-6,CASSQEGQRNSPLHF,TGTGCCAGCAGCCAAGAGGGACAGAGAAATTCACCCCTCCACTTT
-,TRBV5-1,TRBD1,TRBJ2-3,CASSLRPGQGTDTQYF,TGCGCCAGCAGCCTACGTCCGGGACAGGGTACAGATACGCAGTATTTT
-,TRBV19,TRBD1,TRBJ2-1,CASRAPTGAGLYNEQFF,TGTGCCAGTAGGGCCCCGACAGGGGCCGGACTTTACAATGAGCAGTTCTTC
-,TRBV7-2,-,TRBJ1-1,CASSSLSGPRLGAFF,TGTGCCAGCAGCTCCCTTTCGGGACCAAGGCTAGGGGCTTTCTTT